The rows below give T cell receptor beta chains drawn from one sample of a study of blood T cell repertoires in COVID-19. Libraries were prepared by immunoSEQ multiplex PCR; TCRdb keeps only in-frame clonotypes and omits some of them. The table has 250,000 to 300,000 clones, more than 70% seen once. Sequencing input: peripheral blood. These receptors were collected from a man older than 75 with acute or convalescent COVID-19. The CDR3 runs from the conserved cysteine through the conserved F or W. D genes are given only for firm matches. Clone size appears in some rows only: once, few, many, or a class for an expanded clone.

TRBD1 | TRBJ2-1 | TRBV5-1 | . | CASSLAAGQGLHNEQFF
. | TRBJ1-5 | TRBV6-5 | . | CASSPTPGLPQHF
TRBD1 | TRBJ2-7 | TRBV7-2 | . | CASSFAFGQGGEQYF
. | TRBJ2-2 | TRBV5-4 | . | CASRVSRSTGELFF
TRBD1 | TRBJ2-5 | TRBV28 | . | CASSTHGLTGEETQYF
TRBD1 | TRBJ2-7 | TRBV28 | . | CASRTTQGDYEQYF
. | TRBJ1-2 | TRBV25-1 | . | CASSRAANYGYTF
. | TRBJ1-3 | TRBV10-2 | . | CASSESKGTGNTIYF
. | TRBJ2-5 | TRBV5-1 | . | CASSLSGRQETQYF
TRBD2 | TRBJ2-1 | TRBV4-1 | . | CASSQESLLLAGNEQFF
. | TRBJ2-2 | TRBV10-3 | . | CAISEDDRPTGELFF
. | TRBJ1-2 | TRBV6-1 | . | CASSDRVGYGYTF
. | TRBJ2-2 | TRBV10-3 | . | CAIRASGQVRVTGELFF
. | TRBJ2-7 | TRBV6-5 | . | CASSYGRGRGYEQYF
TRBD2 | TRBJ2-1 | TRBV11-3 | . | CASSRLAGGWNEQFF
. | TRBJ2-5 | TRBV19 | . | CASSGRVESETQYF
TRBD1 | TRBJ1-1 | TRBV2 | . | CARGQGEAFF
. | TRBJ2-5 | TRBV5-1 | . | CASSSGQGGETQYF
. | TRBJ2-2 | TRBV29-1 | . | CSARAPTNTGELFF
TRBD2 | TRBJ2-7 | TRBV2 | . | CASSGPGLAGVEQYF
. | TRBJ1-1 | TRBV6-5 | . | CASTRTGNTEAFF
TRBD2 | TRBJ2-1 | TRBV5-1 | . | CASSRLAGVYNEQFF
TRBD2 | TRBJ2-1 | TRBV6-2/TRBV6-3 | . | CASSLTSGTYNEQFF
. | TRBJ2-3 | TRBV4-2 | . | CASSQDLANTDTQYF
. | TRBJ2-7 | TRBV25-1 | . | CASSESRVQSYEQYF
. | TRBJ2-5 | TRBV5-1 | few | CASSLMGGAVQETQYF
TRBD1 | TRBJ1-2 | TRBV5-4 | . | CASSFTGENYGYTF
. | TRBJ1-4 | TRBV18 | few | CASSRQQGTLNEKLFF
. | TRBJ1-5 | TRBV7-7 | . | CASSPRRGRTKSNQPQHF
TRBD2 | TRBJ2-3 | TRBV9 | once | CASSVALAGGGTDTQYF
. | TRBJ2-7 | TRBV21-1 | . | CASSKGGGGKCPYEQYF
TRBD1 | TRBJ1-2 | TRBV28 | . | CANGDRVYGYTF
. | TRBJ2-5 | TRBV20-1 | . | CSASLPSQETQYF
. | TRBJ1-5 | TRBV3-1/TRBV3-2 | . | CASTPGYSNQPQHF
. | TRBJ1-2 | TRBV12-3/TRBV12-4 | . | CASSSGGVGYTF
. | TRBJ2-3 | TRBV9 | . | CASSVDASGRGDTQYF
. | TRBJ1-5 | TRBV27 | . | CASSLLGGYSNQPQHF
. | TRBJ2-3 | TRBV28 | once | CASSLWQGLADTQYF
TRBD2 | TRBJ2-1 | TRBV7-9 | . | CASSLVAGGEQFF
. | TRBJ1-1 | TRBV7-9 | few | CASSLSGRYDTEAFF
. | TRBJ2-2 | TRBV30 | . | CASRGRFTGELFF
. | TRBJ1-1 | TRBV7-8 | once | CASSPPGVPTSEAFF
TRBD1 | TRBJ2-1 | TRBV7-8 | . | CASSMDRGSYNEQFF
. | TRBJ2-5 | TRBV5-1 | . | CASGEGAGEETQYF
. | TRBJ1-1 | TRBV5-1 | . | CASSLELLNTEAFF
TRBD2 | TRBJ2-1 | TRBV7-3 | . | CASSLKLAGYNEQFF
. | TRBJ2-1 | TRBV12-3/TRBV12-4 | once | CASSPDNEQFF
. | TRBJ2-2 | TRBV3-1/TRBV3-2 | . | CASSPGAPAYTGELFF
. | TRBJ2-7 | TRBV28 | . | CASSLMREQYF
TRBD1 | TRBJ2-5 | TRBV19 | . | CASQGALQETQYF
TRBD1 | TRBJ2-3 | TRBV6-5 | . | CASSQGTGDTQYF
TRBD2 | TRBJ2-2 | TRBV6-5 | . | CASSNGGAGELFF
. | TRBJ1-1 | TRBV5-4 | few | CASSQRQRNTEAFF
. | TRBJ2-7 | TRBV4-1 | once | CASSRRGRTQNSYEQYF
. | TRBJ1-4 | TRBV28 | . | CASRPTGREEKLFF